This passage covers 5 T cell receptor beta chains from one sample sequenced in a study of human T cells and chemical hapten exposure. MiXCR was run by TCRdb on the RACE reads, yielding one entry per CDR3 protein. The table has 20,000 to 30,000 distinct CDR3 sequences, approximately 9% seen once. Time point defined: patch test 2, 6 weeks after DPC sensitization. Treatment of the sample: therapeutic diphenylcyclopropenone sensitization with weekly scalp DPC. Here the sequenced sample was whole blood, taken in connection with sensitization to the hapten diphenylcyclopropenone (DPC). These receptors all stem from a young man with alopecia areata. Some clones in this sample may be carry-over from other donors' samples.

This rearrangement joins TRBV11-2 to TRBJ1-5; possible D gene TRBD1, 5 bases. The CDR3 is 14 residues long. Germline V gene lookup returns CDR1 SGHAT and CDR2 FQNNGV. Trimming took 1 base from V and 7 from J, leaving 11 bases between them. The DNA of the CDR3 is TGTGCCAGCAGCTTAGCGGGAAACAGGCAGCCCCAGCATTTT. It is translated as CASSLAGNRQPQHF.

This clonotype was seen repeatedly, ten times or more. This chain links TRBV2 with TRBJ1-1, with D possibly being TRBD1 (5 bases). Germline assignment: CDR1 SNHLY and CDR2 FYNNEI. The V and J ends lost 4 bases and 7 bases respectively, with 19 bases between them. This CDR3 contains 15 residues. CDR3 amino acids: CASSGRMGVNREAFF. CDR3 DNA sequence: TGTGCCAGCAGTGGGCGGATGGGGGTTAATCGTGAAGCTTTCTTT.

This chain joins TRBV12-3 or TRBV12-4 and TRBJ1-2; D not certain. V gave up 6 bases and J gave up 6 bases, with 11 bases separating them. The CDR3 totals 12 residues. CDR3 protein: CASRSRADGYTF. The DNA of the CDR3 is TGTGCCAGCAGGTCAAGGGCGGATGGCTACACCTTC.

The table lists this clonotype with many counts. V gene TRBV7-9 combines with J gene TRBJ2-5, with a tentative D call TRBD2 (5 bases). Trimming removed 5 bases from V and 1 base from J, with 17 bases in between. The germline CDR1 and CDR2 sequences are SEHNR and FQNEAQ (reference sequence). This CDR3 region has 16 residues. CDR3 region: CASSPARGLGQETQYF. DNA for the CDR3: TGTGCCAGCAGCCCCGCAAGAGGGTTGGGCCAAGAGACCCAGTACTTC.

This chain joins TRBV7-6 and TRBJ2-3; possibly TRBD1 or TRBD2 for D (5 bases each). The germline CDR1 and CDR2 sequences are SGHVS and FNYEAQ. This CDR3 has 13 amino acids. Deletions cut 2 bases from V and 5 bases from J, with 8 bases between. Written as DNA, the CDR3 is TGTGCCAGCAGCTTAAGTGGGGGAGATACGCAGTATTTT. Amino acids: CASSLSGGDTQYF.